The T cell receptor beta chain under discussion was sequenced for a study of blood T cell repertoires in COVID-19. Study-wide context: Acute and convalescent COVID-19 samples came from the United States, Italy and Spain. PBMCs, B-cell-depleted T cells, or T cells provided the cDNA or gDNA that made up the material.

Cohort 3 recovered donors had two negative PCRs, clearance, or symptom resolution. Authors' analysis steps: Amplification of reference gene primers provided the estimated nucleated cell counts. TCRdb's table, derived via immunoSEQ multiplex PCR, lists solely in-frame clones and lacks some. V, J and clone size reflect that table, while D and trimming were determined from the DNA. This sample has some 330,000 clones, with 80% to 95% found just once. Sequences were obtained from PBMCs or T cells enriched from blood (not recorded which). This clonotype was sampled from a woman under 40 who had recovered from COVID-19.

CDR3 DNA: TGCGCCAGCAGCTTGGCGCGACAGGGGACGAAAGATGAGCAGTTCTTC. It encodes CASSLARQGTKDEQFF. The V and J genes are TRBV5-1 and TRBJ2-1, with TRBD1 matching 8 bases. Germline trimming cut 0 bases from V and 8 bases from J; bases unmatched to any gene: 10. The CDR3 runs to 16 residues. Per germline, CDR1 SGHRS and CDR2 YFSETQ.